This TCR beta chain was recovered during a study of spatial heterogeneity in lung cancer. Across the study: In the raw reads, each unique TCR and UMI combination was present more than ten times on average. Findings of the study overall: The study found ubiquitous expanded tumor TCRs in blood more at resection than follow-up.

Single TCR cDNA molecules each had their own unique molecular identifier. TCRdb re-analysed the 5' RACE reads in MiXCR, keeping a single row per CDR3 protein. In the table there are some 38,000 distinct CDR3 sequences, around 7.5% of which are singletons. About this clonotype: The antigen remains unidentified. This may be a read error: a much more frequent sequence differs by one nucleotide.

Time point in this sample: sample taken at primary tumor resection. The clonotype was recovered from a male donor with early-stage non-small cell lung cancer. The sample here was PBMCs, taken at surgery.

CDR3 loop: CASSHLGGQGSERLFF. The DNA for the CDR3 is TGTGCCAGCAGCCACCTGGGGGGACAGGGTAGTGAAAGACTGTTTTTT. This chain connects TRBV3-1 to TRBJ1-4, with 9 bases matching TRBD1. Per germline, CDR1 LGHDT and CDR2 YNNKEL (reference sequence). The CDR3 totals 16 residues.